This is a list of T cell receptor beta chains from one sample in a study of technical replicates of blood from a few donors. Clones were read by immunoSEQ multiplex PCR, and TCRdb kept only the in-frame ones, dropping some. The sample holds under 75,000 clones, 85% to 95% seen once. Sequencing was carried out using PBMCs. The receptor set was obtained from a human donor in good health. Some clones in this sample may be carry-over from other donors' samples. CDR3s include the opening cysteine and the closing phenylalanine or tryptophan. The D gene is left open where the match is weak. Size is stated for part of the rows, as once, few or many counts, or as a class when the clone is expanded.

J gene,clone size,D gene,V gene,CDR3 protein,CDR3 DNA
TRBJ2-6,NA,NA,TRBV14,CASSPYRAPGANVLTF,TGTGCCAGCAGCCCCTACAGGGCCCCTGGGGCCAACGTCCTGACTTTC
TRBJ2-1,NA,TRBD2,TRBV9,CASSVGGGSTPHEQFF,TGTGCCAGCAGCGTAGGCGGGGGATCCACTCCCCATGAGCAGTTCTTC
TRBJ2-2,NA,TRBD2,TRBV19,CASSRAGVVTGELFF,TGTGCCAGTAGTAGGGCGGGAGTAGTAACCGGGGAGCTGTTTTTT
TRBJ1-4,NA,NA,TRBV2,CASTQGVYEKLFF,TGTGCCAGCACACAGGGCGTATATGAAAAACTGTTTTTT
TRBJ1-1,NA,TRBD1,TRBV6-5,CASSRDRANTEAFF,TGTGCCAGCAGCCGTGACAGGGCCAACACTGAAGCTTTCTTT
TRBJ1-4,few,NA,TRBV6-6,CASRWTATNEKLFF,TGTGCCAGCAGGTGGACAGCAACTAATGAAAAACTGTTTTTT
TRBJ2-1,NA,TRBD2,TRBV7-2,CASSTGGLAAKQFF,TGTGCCAGCAGCACCGGGGGACTAGCGGCTAAGCAGTTCTTC
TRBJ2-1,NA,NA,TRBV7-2,CASSSGTYFNNEQFF,TGTGCCAGCAGCTCCGGGACATATTTTAACAATGAGCAGTTCTTC
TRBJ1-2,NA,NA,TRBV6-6,CASSYDGGSSYGYTF,TGTGCCAGCAGTTACGACGGCGGCAGCAGCTATGGCTACACCTTC
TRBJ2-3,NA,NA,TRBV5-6,CASSLDTRSDTQYF,TGTGCCAGCAGCTTGGACACTAGGTCAGATACGCAGTATTTT
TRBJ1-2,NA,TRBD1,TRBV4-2,CASSQASQGAIGGYTF,TGTGCCAGCAGCCAAGCGTCACAGGGGGCAATTGGCGGCTACACCTTC
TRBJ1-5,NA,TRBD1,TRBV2,CASSRDRVGNQPQHF,TGTGCCAGCAGTAGGGACAGGGTTGGCAATCAGCCCCAGCATTTT
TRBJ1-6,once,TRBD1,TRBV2,CASGQGVQSNSPLHF,TGTGCCAGCGGACAGGGGGTACAAAGTAATTCACCCCTCCACTTT
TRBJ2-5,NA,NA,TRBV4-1,CASSQGSGGGETQYF,TGCGCCAGCAGCCAGGGGTCGGGGGGCGGGGAGACCCAGTACTTC
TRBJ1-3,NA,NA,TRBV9,CASSVGTGSSGNTIYF,TGTGCCAGCAGCGTAGGGACGGGGAGCTCTGGAAACACCATATATTTT
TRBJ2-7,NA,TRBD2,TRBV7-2,CASSLVGEGYEQYF,TGTGCCAGCAGCTTAGTAGGGGAGGGCTACGAGCAGTACTTC
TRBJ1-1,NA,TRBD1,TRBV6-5,CASSYVGQGMNTEAFF,TGTGCCAGCAGTTATGTGGGACAGGGCATGAACACTGAAGCTTTCTTT
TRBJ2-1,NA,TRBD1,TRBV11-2,CASSLSGTGGYNEQFF,TGTGCCAGCAGCTTATCCGGGACAGGGGGCTACAATGAGCAGTTCTTC
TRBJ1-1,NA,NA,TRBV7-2,CASSKQGLNTEAFF,TGTGCCAGCAGCAAACAGGGCTTGAACACTGAAGCTTTCTTT
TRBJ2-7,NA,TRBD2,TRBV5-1,CASTIGLAGGPNYEQYF,TGCGCCAGCACAATAGGACTAGCGGGGGGGCCGAACTACGAGCAGTACTTC
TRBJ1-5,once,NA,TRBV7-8,CASSLVQGNQPQHF,TGTGCCAGCAGCTTAGTCCAGGGCAATCAGCCCCAGCATTTT
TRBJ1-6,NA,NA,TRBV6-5,CASSYAFSGTPLHF,TGTGCCAGCAGTTACGCTTTTTCGGGGACTCCCCTCCACTTT
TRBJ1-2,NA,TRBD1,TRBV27,CASSSGTGKLYGYTF,TGTGCCAGCAGCTCCGGGACAGGGAAACTCTATGGCTACACCTTC
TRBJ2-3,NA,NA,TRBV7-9,CASSSGQRADTQYF,TGTGCCAGCAGCTCGGGGCAGCGGGCAGATACGCAGTATTTT